This T cell receptor beta chain was recovered during a study of CD8 T cells in ankylosing spondylitis. As to this clonotype: No antigen is known for it.

Scientists made TCR beta libraries using quantitative 5'-RACE with molecular barcodes. TCRdb called the 5' RACE reads again in MiXCR, with one record for every CDR3 protein. The sample holds more than 600,000 distinct CDR3 sequences, 15% to 20% seen once. Study findings and constraints: One TCR beta motif, made up of about 8 highly homologous variants, appeared characteristic of ankylosing spondylitis blood.

CDR3 length: 14 residues. The V and J ends lost 5 bases and 2 bases respectively, with 13 bases between them. Germline-derived CDR1 and CDR2 are SGHVS and FNYEAQ. The TCR sequence derives from a male donor with ankylosing spondylitis. Sequencing input: blood, either unsorted or a sorted T cell fraction (not recorded which). The V and J genes are TRBV7-6 and TRBJ2-7, with TRBD1 as a possible D gene (6 bases). CDR3 DNA: TGTGCCAGCAGCGTTATAGGGGGAGCCTACGAGCAGTACTTC. It translates to CASSVIGGAYEQYF.